The 20 T cell receptor beta chains reported below all come from one sample, sequenced in a study of spatial heterogeneity in lung cancer. Stated time point: sample taken at primary tumor resection. TCRdb fed the 5' RACE reads into MiXCR, producing one record per CDR3 protein. The data contain more than 30,000 distinct CDR3 sequences, around 5.2% of them singletons. Sequences were derived from PBMCs, sampled at surgery. These receptors originate from a female donor with early-stage non-small cell lung cancer.

This clonotype was seen ten or more times. This chain links TRBV28 with TRBJ1-6, with D possibly matching TRBD1 (6 bases). V was shortened by 3 bases and J by 14 bases, with 8 bases between the two germline ends. The CDR3 has 11 amino acids. In germline, CDR1 is MDHEN, CDR2 SYDVKM. The chain's CDR3 is CASSLGAALHF. CDR3 DNA: TGTGCCAGCAGTTTGGGGGCGGCCCTCCACTTT.

The table lists this clonotype with many counts. CDR3: CATSDFLGTQYF. For the CDR3, the DNA is TGTGCCACCAGTGATTTTTTGGGTACGCAGTATTTT. V and J are TRBV24-1 and TRBJ2-3; D gene ambiguous. In germline, CDR1 is KGHDR, CDR2 SFDVKD. The CDR3 loop spans 12 amino acids. Trimming removed 1 base from V and 8 bases from J, with 6 bases in between.

This clonotype was counted a few times. In DNA, the CDR3 is TGTGCCAGTAGCGACAGGGCCAATCAGCCCCAGCATTTT. Translating gives CASSDRANQPQHF. The chain combines TRBV19 with TRBJ1-5, with 7 bases fitting TRBD1. The germline gives CDR1 LNHDA, CDR2 SQIVND (reference sequence). The CDR3 has 13 residues. V was pared by 6 bases and J by 3 bases, with 2 bases of the junction left unmatched.

About this clonotype itself: Relative to the germline gene, one junction end is altered; a read error may explain this. This chain uses TRBV4-1 with TRBJ2-5; the D gene is possibly TRBD1 (6 bases). This CDR3 contains 16 residues. Germline CDR1 and CDR2: MGHRA and YSYEKL. DNA for the CDR3: TGCGCCAGCGGCCAAATGAAGGACAGCCAAAAAGAGACCCAGTACTTC. Protein sequence: CASGQMKDSQKETQYF.

This clonotype was observed many times. The chain has TRBV7-2 and TRBJ2-7; a possible D gene is TRBD2 (6 bases). The CDR3 has 15 residues. V lost 2 bases and J lost 6, with 17 bases in between. The germline V gene encodes CDR1 SGHTA and CDR2 FQGNSA. The CDR3 DNA sequence: TGTGCCAGCAGCTTAACCCTCGGAGGGTCTGGCGAGCAGTACTTC. Residues: CASSLTLGGSGEQYF.

This clonotype was detected ten times or more. This rearrangement joins TRBV21-1 to TRBJ2-3; TRBD2 is the table's D call, not checked against the DNA. TRBV21-1 is designated a pseudogene. CDR3 length: 17 amino acids. The CDR3 sequence: CASSKLSDSTPTDTQYF. As DNA, the CDR3 is TGTGCCAGCAGCAAGTTATCGGACTCCACCCCCACAGATACGCAGTATTTT.

This clonotype was found many times. The chain uses TRBV30 and TRBJ1-1; D not certain. In germline, CDR1 is GTSNPN, CDR2 SVGIG (reference sequence). The ends were cut back, 0 bases at V and 4 bases at J, with 12 bases in the middle. This CDR3 region has 14 residues. The CDR3 spells CAWSVGGPSTEAFF. The CDR3 DNA is TGTGCCTGGAGTGTAGGCGGGCCTAGCACTGAAGCTTTCTTT. Full variable domain (missing parts from reference TRBV30 and TRBJ1-1): SQTIHQWPATLVQPVGSPLSLECTVEGTSNPNLYWYRQAAGRGLQLLFYSVGIGQISSEVPQNLSASRPQDRQFILSSKKLLLSDSGFYLCAWSVGGPSTEAFFGQGTRLTVV.

At least ten counts were recorded for this clonotype. J is TRBJ2-2 and V is TRBV12-3 or TRBV12-4; 9 positions agree with TRBD2. V was pared by 2 bases and J by 7 bases, with 11 bases of the junction left unmatched. The CDR3 is made up of 17 amino acids. The CDR3 sequence is CASSLNPPSGVNGELFF. In nucleotides, the CDR3 is TGTGCCAGCAGTTTAAACCCCCCTAGCGGGGTGAACGGGGAGCTGTTTTTT.

This clonotype occurred many times. The V gene is TRBV28, the J gene TRBJ1-2; unclear D gene. With 5 bases removed from V and 4 bases from J, the gap between germline ends came to 20 bases. Germline loops: CDR1 MDHEN, CDR2 SYDVKM. CDR3 size: 16 residues. The CDR3 loop reads CASSPTGGAIVYGYTF. Written as DNA, the CDR3 is TGTGCCAGCAGTCCAACCGGAGGTGCGATTGTCTATGGCTACACCTTC.

V gene TRBV13 combines with J gene TRBJ2-1; the D is unclear. Germline assignment: CDR1 PRHDT and CDR2 FYEKMQ (reference sequence). The germline V and J ends were trimmed by 5 bases and 7 bases, with 6 bases remaining between them. CDR3 length equals 11 residues. The CDR3 sequence: CASSRMNEQFF. The CDR3 region has the DNA TGTGCCAGCAGCCGTATGAATGAGCAGTTCTTC. Full variable domain (rest looked up from reference TRBV13 and TRBJ2-1): AAGVIQSPRHLIKEKRETATLKCYPIPRHDTVYWYQQGPGQDPQFLISFYEKMQSDKGSIPDRFSAQQFSDYHSELNMSSLELGDSALYFCASSRMNEQFFGPGTRLTVL.

The table lists this clonotype with a few counts. This chain joins TRBV9 and TRBJ1-2; 7 bases are shared with TRBD1. The ends lost 4 bases at V and 4 bases at J; junction bases unmatched: 7. The CDR3 has 14 residues. Germline values: CDR1 SGDLS, CDR2 YYNGEE. CDR3 in amino acids: CASSSRGVSYGYTF. CDR3 DNA sequence: TGTGCCAGCAGCTCCAGGGGGGTTAGCTATGGCTACACCTTC.

The chain combines TRBV5-8 with TRBJ1-6; D remains unclear. The CDR3 spans 14 residues. The V and J ends lost 2 bases and 7 bases respectively, with 10 bases between them. From germline, CDR1 is SGHTS and CDR2 YDEGEE. The CDR3 DNA is TGTGCCAGCAGCTTTATGCAAGGGAATTCACCCCTCCACTTT. Protein sequence: CASSFMQGNSPLHF.

Ten or more counts support this clonotype. The gene calls are TRBV18 and TRBJ2-1; 8 positions match TRBD2. The V segment lost 3 bases and the J segment 2 bases; nucleotides outside the gene matches: 3. Germline assignment: CDR1 KGHSH and CDR2 LQKENI. The CDR3 totals 15 residues. The DNA of the CDR3 is TGTGCCAGCTCACCTAGCGGGGTTCCCTACAATGAGCAGTTCTTC. Translating gives CASSPSGVPYNEQFF.

This clonotype occurred many times. The chain has TRBV24-1 and TRBJ2-3, with D maybe TRBD1 (6 bases). Germline CDR1 KGHDR, CDR2 SFDVKD. This CDR3 contains 19 residues. V was cut by 5 bases and J by 4 bases, with 27 bases left in between. The CDR3 sequence: CATSGGFGRGEGSPDTQYF. CDR3 DNA: TGTGCCACCAGTGGGGGGTTTGGCAGGGGCGAAGGGTCACCAGATACGCAGTATTTT.

This chain links TRBV7-3 with TRBJ2-6; 10 bases are a match to TRBD1. This CDR3 has 20 amino acids. Germline assignment: CDR1 SGHTA and CDR2 FQGTGA. V dropped 1 base and J dropped 2; count of bases not matched to a gene: 11. The CDR3 bases are TGTGCCAGCAGCTTAATGGTCTTTGGGACAGGGGCTCCTGGGGCCAACGTCCTGACTTTC. It is translated as CASSLMVFGTGAPGANVLTF.

This chain links TRBV19 with TRBJ2-1; D ambiguous. The CDR3 length is 14 residues. V gave up 5 bases and J gave up 0 bases, with 8 bases separating them. Germline loops: CDR1 LNHDA, CDR2 SQIVND (reference sequence). Here the CDR3 DNA reads TGTGCCAGTAGTTCCCAAAGCTCCTACAATGAGCAGTTCTTC. Translation gives CASSSQSSYNEQFF.

Comments on this clonotype: At one boundary the junction diverges from the germline segment, which might be a read error. V is TRBV9 and J is TRBJ1-2; TRBD1 matches 8 bases. This CDR3 region has 15 residues. Germline CDR1 reads SGDLS; CDR2 reads YYNGEE. The CDR3 is CTSSVGQGVHYGYTF. In DNA, the CDR3 is TGTACCAGCAGCGTAGGACAGGGAGTTCACTATGGCTACACCTTC.

The chain links TRBV7-2 to TRBJ2-1, with 11 nucleotides matching TRBD2. Losses at the gene ends were 4 bases for V and 6 bases for J; bases not matched to a gene: 14. The CDR3 consists of 18 residues. Germline V gene sequence: CDR1 SGHTA, CDR2 FQGNSA. The CDR3 here is CASSSLRGVAGGPNEQFF. The CDR3 bases are TGTGCCAGCAGCTCCCTCCGGGGTGTAGCGGGGGGGCCCAATGAGCAGTTCTTC.

This clonotype is medium-sized (0.01 to 0.1%) within its sample. The chain has TRBV2 and TRBJ1-1; D remains ambiguous. The CDR3 is made up of 13 amino acids. Trimming shortened V by 0 bases and J by 7 bases, and 9 bases separated the two germline ends. Germline V gene data show CDR1 as SNHLY and CDR2 as FYNNEI. The DNA of the CDR3 is TGTGCCAGCAGTGAAGCAGCGAGGAGTGAAGCTTTCTTT. Translating gives CASSEAARSEAFF. Full variable domain (outside the CDR3, taken from reference TRBV2 and TRBJ1-1): EPEVTQTPSHQVTQMGQEVILRCVPISNHLYFYWYRQILGQKVEFLVSFYNNEISEKSEIFDDQFSVERPDGSNFTLKIRSTKLEDSAMYFCASSEAARSEAFFGQGTRLTVV.

The gene calls are TRBV7-9 and TRBJ1-6, with TRBD1 as a possible D gene (5 bases). CDR1 SEHNR and CDR2 FQNEAQ come from the germline V gene (reference sequence). Trimming stripped 4 bases from V and 8 bases from J, with 9 bases between. The CDR3 spans 13 residues. CDR3 nucleotide sequence: TGTGCCAGCAGCTATTTACAGGATTCACCCCTCCACTTT. Its protein product is CASSYLQDSPLHF.